The 9 T cell receptor beta chains presented below share a single source sample, sequenced in a study of shared clonotypes between healthy human individuals. TCRdb keeps only in-frame clones here, not all; method: immunoSEQ multiplex PCR. This sample has about a million clones, with around 74% found just once. Sequenced: memory CD4+ T cells sorted from blood. The subset was: CD45RA-negative fraction. Every receptor here comes from a man between 18 and 29 years old in good health.

V gene TRBV1 combines with J gene TRBJ1-5. TRBV1 is flagged as a pseudogene. The CDR3 sequence is 14 residues long. In DNA form, the CDR3 reads TGCACCAGCAGCCATGAAGGCCTCAATCAGCCCCAGCATTTT. The encoded protein is CTSSHEGLNQPQHF.

The CDR3 bases are TGTGCCAGCAGCTCGGGGAGCGTCAGGGAGACCCAGTACTTC. Protein: CASSSGSVRETQYF. The V gene is TRBV7-2, the J gene TRBJ2-5, with D possibly being TRBD2 (5 bases). V was shortened by 4 bases and J by 5 bases, with 14 bases between the two germline ends. Germline V lookup: CDR1 SGHTA, CDR2 FQGNSA. The CDR3 is 14 amino acids.

The chain is built from TRBV10-1 and TRBJ2-3; 10 nucleotides match TRBD2. Germline CDR1 reads WNHNN; CDR2 reads SYGVQD (reference sequence). With 3 bases clipped from V and 3 bases from J, the junction kept 3 bases outside the gene matches. The CDR3 runs 15 residues. The CDR3 spells CASSETSGNTDTQYF. The CDR3 DNA sequence: TGCGCCAGCAGTGAAACTAGCGGGAATACAGATACGCAGTATTTT.

This clone was detected once. This sample includes further DNA sequences coding for the same CDR3. The chain uses TRBV7-9 and TRBJ2-2; TRBD2 aligns across 7 bases. Germline values: CDR1 SEHNR, CDR2 FQNEAQ (reference sequence). The CDR3 is 15 residues long. V lost 5 bases and J lost 2; bases outside the gene matches: 5. As DNA, the CDR3 is TGTGCCAGCAGCCGGAGCGGGGCTAACACCGGGGAGCTGTTTTTT. It codes for CASSRSGANTGELFF. Full variable domain (missing parts from reference TRBV7-9 and TRBJ2-2): DTGVSQNPRHKITKRGQNVTFRCDPISEHNRLYWYRQTLGQGPEFLTYFQNEAQLEKSRLLSDRFSAERPKGSFSTLEIQRTEQGDSAMYLCASSRSGANTGELFFGEGSRLTVL.

The chain couples TRBV7-9 to TRBJ2-1; TRBD1 matches 7 bases. V lost 5 bases to trimming and J lost 12 bases; unmatched junction nucleotides: 10. This CDR3 is built from 13 residues. CDR1 and CDR2 from the germline V gene are SEHNR and FQNEAQ (reference sequence). The chain's CDR3 is CASSVSRDRSQFF. In DNA, the CDR3 is TGTGCCAGCAGCGTCAGCCGGGACAGATCGCAGTTCTTC.

A few counts support this clone. V is TRBV6-1 and J is TRBJ2-7, with D perhaps matching TRBD1 (7 bases). From germline, CDR1 is MNHNS and CDR2 SASEGT. CDR3 size: 16 residues. V was shortened by 3 bases and J by 2 bases, with 17 bases between the two germline ends. The CDR3 sequence: CASSDLITGEAYEQYF. In DNA form, the CDR3 reads TGTGCCAGCAGTGATCTCATAACAGGGGAGGCCTACGAGCAGTACTTC.

This clone was detected once. Germline is not matched at one junction end, which may reflect a read error. The chain couples TRBV19 to TRBJ1-1; TRBD1 matches 8 bases. CDR1 is LNHDA and CDR2 is SQIVND in the germline V gene (reference sequence). The CDR3 covers 12 residues. DNA of the CDR3: TGTGCCACAGGGGGCTGGAACACTAAAGCTTTCTTT. This codes for CATGGWNTKAFF.

The gene calls are TRBV30 and TRBJ2-2; D is perhaps TRBD2 (6 bases). The CDR3 is 17 residues long. V was trimmed by 1 base and J by 5 bases, leaving 20 bases between them. Per germline, CDR1 GTSNPN and CDR2 SVGIG (reference sequence). CDR3 loop: CAWSAGPGLIPTGELFF. The CDR3, as DNA: TGTGCCTGGAGTGCCGGCCCGGGACTCATCCCTACCGGGGAGCTGTTTTTT.

The chain has TRBV4-3 and TRBJ2-5; 9 bases map to TRBD2. The DNA end lines up better with TRBJ2-7; the J call may be wrong. The CDR3 extends over 17 amino acids. CDR1 LGHNA and CDR2 YSLEER come from the germline V gene. The CDR3 DNA sequence: TGCGCCAGCAGCCAAGATGATTCGCTAGCGGGAAGGTACGAGCAGTACTTC. Translating it yields CASSQDDSLAGRYEQYF.